Listed below are T cell receptor beta chains from one sample, sequenced in a study of cytomegalovirus exposure and HLA in healthy donors. Produced via immunoSEQ multiplex PCR; TCRdb's table is partial and in-frame only. The sample shows about 140,000 clones, 76% of them seen only once. The source material was PBMCs. All receptors come from a man younger than 30 in good health and CMV-seronegative. Each CDR3 is given with its conserved first and last residue. The order of the fields is V gene, CDR3 protein.

v_gene: TRBV2
CDR3aa: CASSEGQGVSPLHF

v_gene: TRBV5-1
CDR3aa: CASQGQAAIVNEQFF

v_gene: TRBV7-9
CDR3aa: CASSPTGEDEQYF

v_gene: TRBV28
CDR3aa: CAAGGGTLVSDTQYF

v_gene: TRBV6-1
CDR3aa: CASKQPYSNQPQHF

v_gene: TRBV5-1
CDR3aa: CASSFGGRGDTEAFF

v_gene: TRBV28
CDR3aa: CASSSGSLFEQYF

v_gene: TRBV5-1
CDR3aa: CASSLDVRELYSGNTIYF

v_gene: TRBV11-3
CDR3aa: CASSLGLGRVNEQYF

v_gene: TRBV27
CDR3aa: CASSPTGNTEAFF

v_gene: TRBV23-1
CDR3aa: CASPKPGHFTGELFF

v_gene: TRBV5-1
CDR3aa: CASSVGQNYGYTF

v_gene: TRBV6-5
CDR3aa: CASSYKGGVRGTEAFF

v_gene: TRBV4-2
CDR3aa: CASSQGSSYGETQYF

v_gene: TRBV27
CDR3aa: CATAPRGSGRGRAGELFF

v_gene: TRBV5-6
CDR3aa: CASSLNPSYGYTF

v_gene: TRBV19
CDR3aa: CASSRPRAGGLTDTQYF

v_gene: TRBV30
CDR3aa: CAWSVVGTAYGYTF

v_gene: TRBV9
CDR3aa: CASSVDAGNEQFF

v_gene: TRBV18
CDR3aa: CASSQTGFGDGYTF

v_gene: TRBV30
CDR3aa: CAWIKPGLAGGLSYEQYF

v_gene: TRBV2
CDR3aa: CASSPQGANYGYTF

v_gene: TRBV28
CDR3aa: CASSLSKPGLMSGTDTQYF

v_gene: TRBV11-3
CDR3aa: CASSRDTEAFF

v_gene: TRBV19
CDR3aa: CASSPPRTGAYGYTF

v_gene: TRBV6-5
CDR3aa: CASSYVGGSYEQYF

v_gene: TRBV19
CDR3aa: CASRLYREDQPQHF

v_gene: TRBV30
CDR3aa: CAWSPLGAGGLNEQFF

v_gene: TRBV27
CDR3aa: CASSQTILTSGYEQYF

v_gene: TRBV10-3
CDR3aa: CATQPGGEVNQPQHF

v_gene: TRBV2
CDR3aa: CASSDYTGNTGELFF

v_gene: TRBV13
CDR3aa: CASSSQGSEQYF

v_gene: TRBV7-9
CDR3aa: CASSPTEVSWYEQFF

v_gene: TRBV5-4
CDR3aa: CASSPRPGLSDIQYF

v_gene: TRBV6-1
CDR3aa: CASSEAGTGAYEQYF

v_gene: TRBV6-4
CDR3aa: CASSEGQGYYEQYF

v_gene: TRBV27
CDR3aa: CASSFGQGYEQYF

v_gene: TRBV6-6
CDR3aa: CASSYSPRAYEQYF

v_gene: TRBV19
CDR3aa: CASSTSARRGGGANVLTF

v_gene: TRBV4-1
CDR3aa: CASSQEAGDFETQYF

v_gene: TRBV28
CDR3aa: CASTSNSNQPQHF

v_gene: TRBV5-1
CDR3aa: CASSLATGVDGELFF

v_gene: TRBV6-5
CDR3aa: CASSYAPRPGTGELFF

v_gene: TRBV6-1
CDR3aa: CASSEMTGPNYGYTF

v_gene: TRBV5-1
CDR3aa: CASSLGGGGRGYTF

v_gene: TRBV15
CDR3aa: CATREVRGQDTQYF

v_gene: TRBV25-1
CDR3aa: CASSPVGGGGYEQYF

v_gene: TRBV9
CDR3aa: CASSVPGRDLNEQYF

v_gene: TRBV5-3
CDR3aa: CARSLAVGGWRTNEKLFF

v_gene: TRBV7-9
CDR3aa: CASSYPGGGHEQFF

v_gene: TRBV11-3
CDR3aa: CASSLSGAYEQYF